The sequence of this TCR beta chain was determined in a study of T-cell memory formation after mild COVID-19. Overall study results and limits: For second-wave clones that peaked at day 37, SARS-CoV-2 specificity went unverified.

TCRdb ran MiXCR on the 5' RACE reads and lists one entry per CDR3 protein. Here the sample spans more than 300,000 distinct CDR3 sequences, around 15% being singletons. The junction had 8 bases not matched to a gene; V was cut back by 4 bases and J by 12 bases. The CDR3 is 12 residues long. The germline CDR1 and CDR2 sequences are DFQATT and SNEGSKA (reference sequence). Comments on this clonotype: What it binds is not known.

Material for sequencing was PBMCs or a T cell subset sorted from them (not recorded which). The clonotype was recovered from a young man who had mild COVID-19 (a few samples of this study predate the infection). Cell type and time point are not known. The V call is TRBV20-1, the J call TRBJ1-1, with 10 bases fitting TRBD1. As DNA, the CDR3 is TGCAGTGCTAAACACCGGGACAGGGGTCCTTTCTTT. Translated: CSAKHRDRGPFF.